Reported below is one T cell receptor (beta chain). No antigen is known for it. No base quality information exists; no much larger clone differs at one position. The cohort was made up of hundreds of healthy bone marrow donors. Cohort members were all nominally healthy when sampled, although unrecorded immune exposures were likely present. CMV serostatus was recorded as positive for 289 and negative for 352 of the 666 cohort members, whereas no CMV serostatus was recorded for the donor in question. A peripheral blood sample was collected from each donor, and TCR beta sequencing was performed on peripheral blood mononuclear cells. Genomic DNA extraction from the blood cell samples was performed with the Qiagen DNeasy Blood Extraction Kit. Library preparation was by the immunoSEQ multiplex PCR assay. For the multiplex PCR, a mixture combining 60 forward primers for TCR Vbeta segments and 13 reverse primers for TCR Jbeta segments was used. The CDR3 region of rearranged TCR beta genes was amplified from genomic DNA by a multiplex PCR assay. The Illumina HiSeq System was used to sequence the amplified TCR beta libraries as 87-base-pair reads. The paper's processing steps were these. A later analysis tallied approximately 87 million unique TCR beta chains across the 666 repertoires, and about 12 million of those chains were shared by two or more donors. To remove PCR and sequencing errors, raw reads were error-corrected and collapsed into unique sequences using a nearest-neighbor algorithm that merged closely related sequences. CDR3 sequences were aligned to IMGT reference sequences to assign V, D and J gene segments. Each retained sequence needed at least a six-nucleotide match to both a V gene segment and a J gene segment. Rearrangements were classified as productive when the CDR3 lacked stop codons and remained in frame with V and J, and all other rearrangements were classified as non-productive. Following IMGT convention, CDR3 was defined as the stretch from the second conserved V-encoded cysteine to the conserved J-encoded phenylalanine. In an earlier analysis of around 640 of the donors, sequences lacking an unambiguous match to a single V gene segment were excluded. An earlier analysis of several hundred of the donors called V segments functional above 56.7% productive rearrangements and segregating when the between-donor standard deviation exceeded 5%. A statistical classification framework was built to diagnose cytomegalovirus status from the catalog of TCR beta chain sequences. V and J gene assignment, in a later analysis, came from comparing TCR nucleotide sequences with IMGT/GENE-DB human TR gene sequences. Using the TCRdist pipeline, a later analysis assigned CDR3 sequences along with most-parsimonious VDJ recombination scenarios. In a later analysis, each TCR beta chain was defined by its CDR3 amino acid sequence together with its V-gene family, and reads without a unique V-gene family were excluded. In a later analysis, nearly 600 highly shared, low-generation-probability nucleotide sequences were removed to address suspected cross-contamination and a sequencing artifact. A later analysis calculated a clonal expansion index for each public chain from normalized within-repertoire ranks of inferred template counts. In a later analysis, generation probabilities were computed with a VDJ recombination model fitted to out-of-frame rearrangements, and the resulting probabilities were checked against IGoR. A later analysis scored TCR-TCR, TCR-HLA and TCR-CMV co-occurrence with hypergeometric tests, applying a repertoire-size bias correction to TCR pairs. A later analysis estimated false discovery rates by permuting HLA or CMV assignments 20 times. In a later analysis, co-occurring TCRs were grouped using DBSCAN, and TCRdist sequence similarity was added for clustering within HLA-allele-positive subsets. Co-occurrence clustering excluded repertoires with fewer than 30,000 or more than 120,000 public chains, plus five with anomalous nucleotide sharing. In TCRdb, the immuneACCESS table is reduced to in-frame sequences with V and J assigned. These tables do not hold every clone; where another copy was compared, an unresolved V gene accounts for under half, and the others remain unexplained. V, J and clone size were drawn from that table, and D and trimming were deduced from the DNA. Counted in this sample were about 160,000 clones; roughly 80% of them appeared once. More than 1.5% of the sample rests with the top ten.

This sample stems from a study of cytomegalovirus exposure and HLA in healthy donors (dated by TCRdb to about 2017). With respect to the entire study: An earlier analysis of several hundred of the donors reported roughly 270 Gb of sequence data and 120 million or so unique TCR beta sequences from 150 million to 200 million T cells. The genetic ancestry cluster associated with self-reported Caucasian donors included roughly four fifths of the 398 genotyped donors. A later genetic analysis used genome-wide SNP genotypes for about 65% of the roughly 700 donors, treating that subset as a discovery cohort. An earlier analysis of around 580 of the donors used high-throughput TCR beta sequencing to judge whether each TCR beta V gene segment behaved as functional or pseudogenic. Donor age, sex, ethnicity and CMV serostatus were collected together with the repertoire data. To study patterns of TCR occurrence, a later analysis re-analyzed previously published TCR beta repertoires from hundreds of donors and added high-resolution HLA genotyping. HLA typing included class I and class II loci at four-digit resolution. The study profiled the T cell repertoires of 500 to 800 subjects by immunosequencing and related them to cytomegalovirus serostatus. The aim of the study was to test whether cataloging public T cell receptors could identify signatures of past pathogen exposure. To predict cytomegalovirus infection status, the study combined high-throughput TCR immunosequencing, statistical association of individual TCRs with disease status, and machine learning. Typing coverage varied by locus: about 629-630 donors for A, B, C, DRB1 and DQB1; roughly 560 for DQA1; about 600 for DPA1; 400 to 480 for DPB1. Because of strong linkage in the cohort, roughly five DR-DQ haplotypes were treated as single units for association and clustering. All discovery cohort repertoires had been generated on a single sequencing platform. The later analysis used no new phenotypic data to find candidate immune exposures, relying instead on TCR beta sequences and their occurrence across donors. In addition to the first cohort of 666 subjects, a separate validation cohort of 100 to 150 different subjects was used. On average, over 200,000 unique TCR beta nucleotide sequences were sequenced per donor among more than 350 genotyped donors of the cohort, with roughly 18% of those sequences being non-productive. Roughly 300 gigabases of sequencing data and around 87 million unique TCR sequences were included in an early release covering roughly 600 HLA-typed donors. General study outcomes and caveats: Roughly uniform sequencing depth across donors was assumed in presence/absence analyses, although this assumption may not hold. Only TCR beta chains were sequenced in this cohort, and the absence of alpha or paired-chain data limited detectable features. A cluster of highly shared sequence variants was judged likely to represent a technical artifact of the sequencing pipeline. Specific HLA alleles were associated with roughly 16,000 TCR beta sequences at a false discovery rate of 0.05 in a later analysis. Because the 87-base-pair reads could not distinguish some IMGT-functional V segments, including TRBV6-2 and TRBV6-3, those segments were excluded. V-gene and J-gene trimming of TCR beta chains was associated with a missense DCLRE1C variant in a later genetic analysis, and the association was replicated in an independent cohort. A later analysis found that TCR association rates varied across HLA loci, with DRB1 alleles showing the most associated TCRs and HLA-C alleles the fewest. Because some donors lacked HLA typing at each locus, the association tests relied only on the typed subset. Compared with equally common non-associated chains, HLA-associated TCR beta chains in a later analysis were more clonally expanded and had lower generation probabilities. Linkage disequilibrium might explain the correlated functional status among segregating V segments, but an unknown experimental factor could not be ruled out. In vitro tests confirmed that a few of the cytomegalovirus-associated TCR beta chains recognize cytomegalovirus antigens. A further reported finding was that TCR beta sequences accurately predicted the HLA-A and HLA-B alleles for most subjects in the first cohort. A total of roughly 160 TCR beta chains were listed by the study as associated with cytomegalovirus. The earlier analysis of a few hundred of the donors excluded 15 to 20 rarely observed V segments, including chromosome 9 orphons, because counts were too low. While some public TCRs were present in many individuals, most TCR sequences turned up only very rarely across donors. According to the authors, the approach could potentially be generalized to other disease states and immunological phenotypes. According to a later analysis, parvovirus B19, influenza, CMV and Epstein-Barr virus appeared linked to several top co-occurrence clusters. CMV serostatus was the only immune exposure information available for the cohort. A later genetic analysis reported fewer N-insertions in productive TCRs among donors in an Asian-associated ancestry cluster than the roughly 650-donor mean. An earlier analysis of several hundred of the donors showed that most TCR beta V segments appeared in productive rearrangements either about 87% or about 30% of the time, which broadly matched IMGT annotations. In both the original and validation cohorts, the classifier was reported to diagnose cytomegalovirus status with high specificity and sensitivity. According to a later analysis, most CMV-associated TCR beta chains appeared to be HLA-restricted, and the HLA associations seemed to be driven largely by CMV exposure. Assigning TCR associations to individual alleles was difficult when HLA alleles, especially DR and DQ, strongly co-occurred.

Trimming takes 6 bases from V and 6 bases from J, and the germline ends sit 14 bases apart. CDR1 and CDR2, per the germline V gene, are SNHLY and FYNNEI. The CDR3 numbers 13 residues from cysteine through phenylalanine. The only DNA kept is the CDR3, 39 bases in frame from the first base. What was sequenced was PBMCs. Recombination connected TRBV2 to TRBJ1-1; confidence is insufficient to name the D gene. This receptor was identified in a human donor in good health. The CDR3 corresponds to CASRGIEVAEAFF. Here is the DNA: TGTGCCAGCAGAGGAATCGAGGTCGCTGAAGCTTTCTTT.